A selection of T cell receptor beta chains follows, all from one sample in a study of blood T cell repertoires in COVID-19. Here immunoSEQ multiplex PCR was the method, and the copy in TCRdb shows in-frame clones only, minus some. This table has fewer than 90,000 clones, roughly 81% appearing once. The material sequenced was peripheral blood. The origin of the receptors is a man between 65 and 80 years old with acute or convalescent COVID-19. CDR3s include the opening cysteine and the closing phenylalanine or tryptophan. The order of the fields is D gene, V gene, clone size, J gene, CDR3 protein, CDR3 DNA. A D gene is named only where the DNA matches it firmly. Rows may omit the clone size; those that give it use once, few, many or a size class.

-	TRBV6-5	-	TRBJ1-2	CASSYSFNQANYGYTF	TGTGCCAGCAGTTACAGCTTTAACCAAGCTAACTATGGCTACACCTTC
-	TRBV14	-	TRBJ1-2	CASSQGRHYGYTF	TGTGCCAGCAGCCAAGGGAGACACTATGGCTACACCTTC
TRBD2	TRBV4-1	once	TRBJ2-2	CASSRELAGGPGTGELFF	TGCGCCAGCAGCCGGGAACTAGCGGGGGGGCCGGGCACCGGGGAGCTGTTTTTT
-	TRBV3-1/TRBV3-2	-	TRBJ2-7	CASSQGTLLYEQYF	TGTGCCAGCAGCCAAGGGACTCTCCTGTACGAGCAGTACTTC
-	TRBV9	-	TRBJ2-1	CASSVGEGDNEQFF	TGTGCCAGCAGCGTAGGGGAAGGGGATAATGAGCAGTTCTTC
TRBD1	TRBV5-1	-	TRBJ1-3	CASSRQGANSGNTIYF	TGCGCCAGCAGCCGTCAGGGGGCCAACTCTGGAAACACCATATATTTT
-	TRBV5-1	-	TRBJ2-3	CASSSGTFGPDTQYF	TGCGCCAGCAGCTCCGGGACATTTGGCCCAGATACGCAGTATTTT
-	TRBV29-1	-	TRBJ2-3	CSVDLGASDTQYF	TGCAGCGTTGACCTGGGGGCCTCAGATACGCAGTATTTT
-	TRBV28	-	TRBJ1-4	CASSLGGLTNEKLFF	TGTGCCAGCAGTTTGGGGGGGTTAACTAATGAAAAACTGTTTTTT
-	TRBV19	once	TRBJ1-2	CASGQGNGYTF	TGTGCCAGTGGGCAGGGGAATGGCTACACCTTC
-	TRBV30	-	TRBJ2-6	CAWTVFSGANVLTF	TGTGCCTGGACCGTTTTCTCTGGGGCCAACGTCCTGACTTTC
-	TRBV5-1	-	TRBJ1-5	CASSLGQGYQPQHF	TGCGCCAGCAGCTTGGGGCAGGGCTATCAGCCCCAGCATTTT
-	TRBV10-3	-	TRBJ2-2	CAISESILPSDTGELFF	TGTGCCATCAGTGAGTCGATCCTACCAAGCGACACCGGGGAGCTGTTTTTT
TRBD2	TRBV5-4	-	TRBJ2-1	CASSLWTRAGYEQFF	TGTGCCAGCAGCTTGTGGACTAGGGCGGGGTATGAGCAGTTCTTC
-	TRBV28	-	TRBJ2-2	CASMDPRDGELFF	TGTGCCAGCATGGACCCCCGGGACGGGGAGCTGTTTTTT
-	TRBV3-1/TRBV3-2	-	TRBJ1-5	CASSQDPGYQPQHF	TGTGCCAGCAGCCAAGATCCCGGGTATCAGCCCCAGCATTTT
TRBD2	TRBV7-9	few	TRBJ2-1	CASSPRQALAGNEQFF	TGTGCCAGCAGCCCTCGCCAGGCGCTAGCGGGTAATGAGCAGTTCTTC
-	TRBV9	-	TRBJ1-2	CASGPGGASNYGYTF	TGTGCCAGCGGCCCCGGCGGGGCGTCTAACTATGGCTACACCTTC
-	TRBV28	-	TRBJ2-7	CASSLPDSPYEQYF	TGTGCCAGCAGTTTGCCGGACAGCCCCTACGAGCAGTACTTC
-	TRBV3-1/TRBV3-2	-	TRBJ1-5	CASSQGGVWQPQHF	TGTGCCAGCAGCCAAGGGGGCGTTTGGCAGCCCCAGCATTTT
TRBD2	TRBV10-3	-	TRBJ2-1	CAISEELAGYNEQFF	TGTGCCATCAGTGAGGAACTAGCGGGGTACAATGAGCAGTTCTTC
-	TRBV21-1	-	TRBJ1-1	CASLTRSAGGKATEAFF	TGTGCCAGCCTAACCCGATCCGCTGGGGGGAAGGCCACTGAAGCTTTCTTT
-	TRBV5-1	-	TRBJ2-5	CASSLGAARVPKETQYF	TGCGCCAGCAGCTTGGGAGCGGCCCGGGTCCCAAAAGAGACCCAGTACTTC